The next 28 T cell receptor beta chains were all read from a single sample in a study of Graves' ophthalmopathy and Graves' hyperthyroidism. Scientists amplified the TCR beta CDR3 regions from RNA transcripts. An initial RT-PCR round employing HTBI primers preceded a second-round multiplex PCR. One entry per CDR3 protein, called by TCRdb with MiXCR from the multiplex PCR reads. The profile covers about 180,000 distinct CDR3 sequences, with about 40% appearing a single time and under 7% taken by the ten largest. Material: peripheral blood. The source of these receptors is a woman between 40 and 50 years old with Graves' ophthalmopathy.

The V and J genes are TRBV11-2 and TRBJ1-1, with D possibly being TRBD1 (5 bases). The CDR3 has 16 residues. CDR1 is SGHAT and CDR2 is FQNNGV in the germline V gene. V lost 5 bases, J lost 0 bases, and 16 bases lay in between. CDR3 region: CASSKPGRTMNTEAFF. As DNA, the CDR3 is TGTGCCAGCAGCAAGCCGGGACGGACCATGAACACTGAAGCTTTCTTT.

The rearrangement joins TRBV20-1 to TRBJ2-7; possible D gene TRBD1, 6 bases. Germline V gives CDR1 DFQATT, CDR2 SNEGSKA (reference sequence). The CDR3 is 13 amino acids. The V gene lost 6 bases and the J gene lost 2 bases, with 14 bases spanning the gap. This chain's CDR3 is CSAVSQGTYEQYF. The CDR3 region has the DNA TGCAGTGCGGTCAGTCAGGGGACCTACGAGCAGTACTTC.

This clonotype has at least ten counts. The chain couples TRBV10-2 to TRBJ2-2, with D maybe TRBD2 (7 bases). CDR1 is WSHSY, CDR2 SAAADI, per germline. The CDR3 runs 14 residues. Between the trimmed V and J ends, which lost 10 bases and 5 bases, there was a span of 17 bases. CDR3 protein: CATRRGAETGELFF. The CDR3, as DNA: TGCGCCACCCGCCGGGGGGCCGAAACCGGGGAGCTGTTTTTT.

CDR3 sequence reads: CASTRWGNEQYF. The CDR3 region has the DNA TGTGCCAGCACGCGATGGGGGAACGAGCAGTACTTC. This rearrangement joins TRBV6-1 to TRBJ2-7; D is perhaps TRBD1 or TRBD2 (5 bases each). This CDR3 comprises 12 residues. Trimming took off 7 bases at V and 5 bases at J, with 12 bases between the two ends. CDR1 is MNHNS and CDR2 is SASEGT in the germline V gene.

The V gene is TRBV28, the J gene TRBJ2-5; TRBD2 aligns across 7 bases. The CDR3 sequence is 17 residues long. CDR1 is MDHEN, CDR2 SYDVKM, per germline. V shed 3 bases and J 2 bases; nucleotides not matched to a gene: 12. The CDR3 bases are TGTGCCAGCAGTTTGGCGACTAGCCGCATGGGACAAGAGACCCAGTACTTC. It is translated as CASSLATSRMGQETQYF.

This clonotype has a count of ten or more. V usage is TRBV2 and J usage is TRBJ2-7; TRBD2 is a possible D gene (7 bases). The V gene lost 2 bases and the J gene lost 2 bases, with 13 bases spanning the gap. The CDR3 extends over 15 amino acids. The germline V gene has CDR1 SNHLY and CDR2 FYNNEI. CDR3 bases: TGTGCCAGCAGTGAATCGCGGGGGCTTCCCTACGAGCAGTACTTC. This encodes CASSESRGLPYEQYF.

The chain carries TRBV28 and TRBJ2-5; a weak D match, TRBD1 (5 bases). The CDR3 runs 14 residues. V lost 7 bases and J 2 bases, leaving 14 bases between the germline ends. Germline V gene data show CDR1 as MDHEN and CDR2 as SYDVKM. The CDR3 loop is CASKKGNLQETQYF. CDR3 coding DNA: TGTGCCAGCAAAAAGGGGAATTTGCAAGAGACCCAGTACTTC.

This clonotype was observed once. The rearrangement links TRBV6-1 to TRBJ2-7; D call uncertain. Trimming took off 10 bases at V and 0 bases at J, with 10 bases between the two ends. CDR3 length equals 12 residues. CDR1 is MNHNS and CDR2 is SASEGT in the germline V gene. The CDR3 DNA is TGTGCCACTTCGACCAGCTCCTACGAGCAGTACTTC. Encoded protein: CATSTSSYEQYF.

The J gene is TRBJ1-5, the V gene TRBV27; 8 bases align to TRBD1. V lost 5 bases to trimming and J lost 7 bases; unmatched junction nucleotides: 7. CDR3 length equals 14 residues. Germline loops: CDR1 MNHEY, CDR2 SMNVEV (reference sequence). The CDR3 nucleotides are TGTGCCAGCAGTCTTGCCTCAGGGGGCCAGCCCCAGCATTTT. Translation gives CASSLASGGQPQHF.

This clonotype was observed at least ten times. The gene calls are TRBV28 and TRBJ1-5; D not certain. The length of the CDR3 is 15 residues. Trimming cost V 3 bases and J 2 bases, with 11 bases left between them. Germline V gene lookup returns CDR1 MDHEN and CDR2 SYDVKM. The CDR3 spells CASSFVPGGNQPQHF. DNA of the CDR3: TGTGCCAGCAGTTTTGTACCGGGCGGCAATCAGCCCCAGCATTTT. Complete variable domain (other parts from reference TRBV28 and TRBJ1-5): DVKVTQSSRYLVKRTGEKVFLECVQDMDHENMFWYRQDPGLGLRLIYFSYDVKMKEKGDIPEGYSVSREKKERFSLILESASTNQTSMYLCASSFVPGGNQPQHFGDGTRLSIL.

At least ten counts were recorded for this clonotype. V and J are TRBV2 and TRBJ2-7; D is possibly TRBD2 (5 bases). The CDR3 spans 12 residues. Germline V gene data show CDR1 as SNHLY and CDR2 as FYNNEI. V dropped 8 bases and J dropped 2 bases, with 10 bases sitting between them. CDR3 bases: TGTGCCAGCCGGGTCGGGACCTACGAGCAGTACTTC. This translates into CASRVGTYEQYF.

This clonotype was recorded at least ten times. J is TRBJ1-2 and V is TRBV28; the D gene is possibly TRBD1 (6 bases). Trimming removed 6 bases at V and 7 bases at J, with 21 bases between. The CDR3 sequence is 15 residues long. Looked up from germline, CDR1 is MDHEN and CDR2 is SYDVKM. DNA for the CDR3: TGTGCCAGCAGCCGCCCCACAGGGTTACGTTTTGGCTACACCTTC. Translated, it gives CASSRPTGLRFGYTF.

At least ten counts were recorded for this clonotype. This chain connects TRBV3-1 to TRBJ1-6; D is ambiguous. The germline V gene encodes CDR1 LGHDT and CDR2 YNNKEL (reference sequence). This CDR3 spans 15 amino acids. V lost 1 base, J lost 8 bases, and 12 bases lay in between. CDR3 coding DNA: TGTGCCAGCAGCCAAGTGGACCTGGGGTATTCACCCCTCCACTTT. Its protein is CASSQVDLGYSPLHF.

This sequence joins TRBV11-2 and TRBJ2-2; D call uncertain. CDR3 length: 14 amino acids. V was shortened by 6 bases and J by 1 base, with 9 bases between the two germline ends. Germline loops: CDR1 SGHAT, CDR2 FQNNGV. The DNA for the CDR3 is TGTGCCAGCAGGCGAGACATGAACACCGGGGAGCTGTTTTTT. Encoded protein: CASRRDMNTGELFF.

The V and J genes are TRBV6-2 or TRBV6-3 and TRBJ2-5; 12 bases fit TRBD2. The CDR3 spans 16 residues. CDR1 and CDR2 (germline): MNHEY, SVGEGT. V lost 6 bases and J lost 0; bases outside the gene matches: 5. The CDR3 spells CASRPSGRAYQETQYF. CDR3 coding DNA: TGTGCCAGCAGACCTAGCGGGAGGGCGTACCAAGAGACCCAGTACTTC.

This chain connects TRBV27 to TRBJ1-1; D remains unclear. The germline V gene has CDR1 MNHEY and CDR2 SMNVEV (reference sequence). The CDR3 has 12 amino acids. Trimming shortened V by 4 bases and J by 3 bases, and 6 bases separated the two germline ends. The CDR3 DNA reads as TGTGCCAGCAGTTGGGTGGACACTGAAGCTTTCTTT. It translates to CASSWVDTEAFF.

This clonotype was recorded many times. The chain combines TRBV28 with TRBJ1-2; D is perhaps TRBD1 (6 bases). This CDR3 spans 13 amino acids. Germline CDR1 reads MDHEN; CDR2 reads SYDVKM. V was pared by 2 bases and J by 8 bases, with 12 bases between. CDR3 loop: CASSLRRGSGYTF. Written as DNA, the CDR3 is TGTGCCAGCAGTTTACGCAGGGGTTCGGGCTACACCTTC.

This clonotype was seen many times. The CDR3 nucleotides are TGTGCCAGCAGTTATCTTTCAGGGGACGCCTACGAGCAGTACTTC. Residues: CASSYLSGDAYEQYF. The chain uses TRBV6-5 and TRBJ2-7, with D perhaps matching TRBD1 (6 bases). The germline V gene has CDR1 MNHEY and CDR2 SVGAGI. The CDR3 loop spans 15 amino acids. Trimming stripped 3 bases from V and 2 bases from J, with 14 bases between.

V usage is TRBV15 and J usage is TRBJ1-1; possible D gene TRBD1, 5 bases. From germline, CDR1 is LNHNV and CDR2 YYDKDF (reference sequence). V lost 5 bases to trimming and J lost 3 bases, with 19 bases between them. The CDR3 consists of 16 residues. CDR3 amino acids: CATSPFRAVVDTEAFF. As DNA, the CDR3 is TGTGCCACCAGCCCCTTCAGGGCGGTTGTGGACACTGAAGCTTTCTTT.

This clonotype was seen repeatedly, ten times or more. The rearrangement joins TRBV5-1 to TRBJ1-1; 7 bases align to TRBD1. Looked up from germline, CDR1 is SGHRS and CDR2 is YFSETQ. The CDR3 covers 14 residues. The J segment lost 8 bases and the V segment lost 4 bases, leaving 11 bases of the junction unmatched. CDR3 DNA sequence: TGCGCCAGCAGCCACGGAGGGGGCATCCAGGAAGCTTTCTTT. This sequence encodes CASSHGGGIQEAFF.

Ten or more counts support this clonotype. The chain recombines TRBV27 with TRBJ2-2; 8 nucleotides match TRBD2. The CDR3 runs to 16 residues. V shed 1 base, J shed 3 bases, and the junction held 4 bases outside the gene matches. Germline CDR1 reads MNHEY; CDR2 reads SMNVEV (reference sequence). The CDR3 nucleotides read TGTGCCAGCAGTTTATTGCGGGGGGCAGACACCGGGGAGCTGTTTTTT. Amino acid sequence: CASSLLRGADTGELFF.

This clonotype came up many times. J is TRBJ2-7 and V is TRBV30; the D call may be TRBD1 or TRBD2 (5 bases each). Germline assignment: CDR1 GTSNPN and CDR2 SVGIG (reference sequence). This CDR3 has 14 amino acids. V was cut by 0 bases and J by 0 bases, with 9 bases left in between. This CDR3 reads CAWSVLGRSYEQYF. As DNA, the CDR3 is TGTGCCTGGAGTGTACTGGGACGCTCCTACGAGCAGTACTTC.

The sample holds many counts of this clonotype. The chain couples TRBV6-5 to TRBJ2-7; D is unclear. The length of the CDR3 is 13 residues. CDR1 is MNHEY and CDR2 is SVGAGI in the germline V gene. Trimming cost V 2 bases and J 3 bases, with 8 bases left between them. The CDR3 loop is CASSYVTGYEQYF. DNA for the CDR3: TGTGCCAGCAGTTACGTGACTGGCTACGAGCAGTACTTC.

In its sample, this clonotype was seen many times. The V call is TRBV12-5, the J call TRBJ1-2, with a possible D match to TRBD1 (6 bases). Germline CDR1 and CDR2: LGHNT and FRNRAP. The CDR3 totals 13 residues. The V end was cut by 6 bases, the J end by 5 bases, with 13 bases between. The CDR3 is CASGSPTGYGYTF. DNA of the CDR3: TGTGCTAGTGGCAGTCCTACAGGGTATGGCTACACCTTC.

The genes are TRBV6-4 and TRBJ1-1, with D uncertain. V was trimmed by 5 bases and J by 1 base, leaving 14 bases between them. Germline CDR1 reads MRHNA; CDR2 reads SNTAGT. The CDR3 contains 15 residues. CDR3: CASSSGALSNTEAFF. The CDR3 DNA reads TGTGCCAGCAGTTCGGGCGCTCTCTCGAACACTGAAGCTTTCTTT.

V is TRBV6-1 and J is TRBJ2-7; no firm D call. With 5 bases removed from V and 3 bases from J, the gap between germline ends came to 8 bases. This CDR3 spans 12 amino acids. Germline V CDR1 and CDR2: MNHNS, SASEGT. Here the CDR3 DNA reads TGTGCCAGCAGTCAGACATACTACGAGCAGTACTTC. Translating gives CASSQTYYEQYF.

At least ten counts were recorded for this clonotype. The chain uses TRBV6-5 and TRBJ1-1; 8 bases match TRBD1. Losses at the gene ends were 11 bases for V and 1 base for J; bases not matched to a gene: 15. CDR1 is MNHEY, CDR2 SVGAGI, per germline. The CDR3 contains 16 residues. The CDR3 is CAAGGQGVVGNTEAFF. In DNA form, the CDR3 reads TGTGCCGCCGGCGGACAGGGTGTTGTTGGGAACACTGAAGCTTTCTTT.

This sequence joins TRBV12-3 or TRBV12-4 and TRBJ2-7; D is ambiguous. The CDR3 spans 14 residues. The ends were cut back, 7 bases at V and 2 bases at J, with 15 bases in the middle. Here the CDR3 DNA reads TGTGCCAGCACCAATAGTCACGGTACCTACGAGCAGTACTTC. It yields the protein CASTNSHGTYEQYF.